These T cell receptor beta chains were read from a single sample in a study of response to subunit inactivated influenza vaccine. TCRdb reprocessed the RT-PCR reads with MiXCR, giving one entry per CDR3 protein. Here the sample spans about 170,000 distinct CDR3 sequences, about 12% being singletons. This sample also belongs to another study, concerning T cells expressing NK-cell markers.

Specimen: CD8+ T cells sorted from PBMCs, collected 11 to 12 days after vaccination. These receptors were taken from a man aged 50 to 59 who received an inactivated influenza vaccine. Each CDR3 is given with its conserved first and last residue. D genes are given only for firm matches. Expanded clones are given a class, and other clones once, few, many or no size at all.

V: TRBV18
J: TRBJ2-7
size: .
D: .
DNA: TGTGCCAGCTCACCCTCCCCCGCCGGGGAGCAGTACTTC
CDR3: CASSPSPAGEQYF

V: TRBV2
J: TRBJ2-1
size: few
D: .
DNA: TGTGCCAGCAGTGTAGGGGGTCTAGCCGTTTCCTACAATGAGCAGTTCTTC
CDR3: CASSVGGLAVSYNEQFF

V: TRBV28
J: TRBJ2-1
size: .
D: .
DNA: TGTGCCAGCAGTTTCCTCCGACAGTCCTACAATGAGCAGTTCTTC
CDR3: CASSFLRQSYNEQFF

V: TRBV9
J: TRBJ2-1
size: few
D: TRBD2
DNA: TGTGCCAGCAGTTGGGTAGCGGGAGGAGATGAGCAGTTCTTC
CDR3: CASSWVAGGDEQFF

V: TRBV20-1
J: TRBJ1-1
size: .
D: .
DNA: TGCAGTGCCCCCAGGGTCACTGAAGCTTTCTTT
CDR3: CSAPRVTEAFF

V: TRBV6-4
J: TRBJ2-1
size: .
D: TRBD2
DNA: TGTGCCAGCAGTGAATCTAGCGGGAGTTGGTCCTACAATGAGCAGTTCTTC
CDR3: CASSESSGSWSYNEQFF

V: TRBV6-2/TRBV6-3
J: TRBJ2-1
size: many
D: .
DNA: TGTGCCAGCAGTTACTGGTCTCGAGATGAGCAGTTCTTC
CDR3: CASSYWSRDEQFF

V: TRBV27
J: TRBJ1-1
size: .
D: .
DNA: TGTGCCAGTCGAGACACCAACCCCACTGAAGCTTTCTTT
CDR3: CASRDTNPTEAFF

V: TRBV5-1
J: TRBJ2-7
size: .
D: TRBD2
DNA: TGCGCCAGCAGCACACTAGCGCCTCGGGACGAGCAGTACTTC
CDR3: CASSTLAPRDEQYF

V: TRBV7-6
J: TRBJ2-7
size: .
D: .
DNA: TGTGCCAGCTGCTTAGGCGGTCTTTTTAACGAGCAGTACTTC
CDR3: CASCLGGLFNEQYF

V: TRBV7-8
J: TRBJ2-7
size: few
D: .
DNA: TGTGCCAGCAGCTTAGTTGGCATCTCAGGAGGCTACGAGCAGTACTTC
CDR3: CASSLVGISGGYEQYF

V: TRBV29-1
J: TRBJ2-7
size: many
D: TRBD2
DNA: TGCAGCGTTGAAGGGACTAGCGGGAGAATCGGTTACGAGCAGTACTTC
CDR3: CSVEGTSGRIGYEQYF

V: TRBV5-1
J: TRBJ2-7
size: .
D: TRBD2
DNA: TGCGCCAGCAGCGCGCTCACAACTAGCGGGTTCTCCGAGCAGTACTTC
CDR3: CASSALTTSGFSEQYF

V: TRBV15
J: TRBJ1-4
size: .
D: TRBD1
DNA: TGTGCCACCAGCAGGGACGGGACAGATAATGAAAAACTGTTTTTT
CDR3: CATSRDGTDNEKLFF

V: TRBV27
J: TRBJ2-7
size: few
D: .
DNA: TGTGCCAGCAGTTCCCTGGGGGACACCCCCTACGAGCAGTACTTC
CDR3: CASSSLGDTPYEQYF

V: TRBV29-1
J: TRBJ2-7
size: .
D: TRBD2
DNA: TGCAGCGTTGAGTCTAGCGGGAGGGCCTACGAGCAGTACTTC
CDR3: CSVESSGRAYEQYF

V: TRBV28
J: TRBJ2-5
size: many
D: .
DNA: TGTGCCAGCAGTTTTCGGTGGACAGATGAAGAGACCCAGTACTTC
CDR3: CASSFRWTDEETQYF

V: TRBV12-3/TRBV12-4
J: TRBJ2-1
size: few
D: TRBD2
DNA: TGTGCCAGCAGTTATAGCGGGGGCTATTACAATGAGCAGTTCTTC
CDR3: CASSYSGGYYNEQFF

V: TRBV4-1
J: TRBJ1-4
size: .
D: .
DNA: TGCGCCAGCAGCCAACCTAGATCCGGGCCAGCAAATGAAAAACTGTTTTTT
CDR3: CASSQPRSGPANEKLFF

V: TRBV20-1
J: TRBJ2-1
size: .
D: TRBD2
DNA: TGCAGTGCTCGACCGACTAGCGGGATCTCCTACAATGAGCAGTTCTTC
CDR3: CSARPTSGISYNEQFF